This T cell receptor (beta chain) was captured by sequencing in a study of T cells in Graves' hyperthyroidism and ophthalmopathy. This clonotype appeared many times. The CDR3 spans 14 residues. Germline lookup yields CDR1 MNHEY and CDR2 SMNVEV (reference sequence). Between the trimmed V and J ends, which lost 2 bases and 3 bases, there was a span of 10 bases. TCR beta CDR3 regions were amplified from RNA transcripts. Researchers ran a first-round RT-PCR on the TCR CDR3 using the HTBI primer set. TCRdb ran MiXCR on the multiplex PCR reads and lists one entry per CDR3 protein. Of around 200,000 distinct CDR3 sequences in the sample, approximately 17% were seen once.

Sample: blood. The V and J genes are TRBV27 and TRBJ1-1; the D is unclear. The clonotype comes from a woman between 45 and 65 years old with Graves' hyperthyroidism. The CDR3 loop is CASSLTAGYTEAFF. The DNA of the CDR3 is TGTGCCAGCAGTTTAACGGCAGGATACACTGAAGCTTTCTTT.